Shown below are 2 T cell receptor beta chains from a single sample sequenced in a study of monozygotic twins with inflammatory bowel disease. TCRdb re-called the 5' RACE reads; one entry per CDR3 protein, DNA not given. The sample data list approximately 420,000 distinct CDR3 sequences. Sequenced input: blood. These receptors came from a human donor with ulcerative colitis or Crohn's disease, or a healthy co-twin of an affected twin (not recorded which).

The rearrangement uses TRBV28 and TRBJ1-2; the D gene TCRdb calls, TRBD1, cannot be checked with no DNA. The CDR3 runs to 12 residues. Germline CDR1 reads MDHEN; CDR2 reads SYDVKM. This CDR3 is CASRLQGTGYTF.

The V call is TRBV20-1, the J call TRBJ1-2. Germline CDR1 is DFQATT and CDR2 is SNEGSKA (reference sequence). This CDR3 region has 15 residues. This CDR3 is CSARRLRGSLYGYTF.